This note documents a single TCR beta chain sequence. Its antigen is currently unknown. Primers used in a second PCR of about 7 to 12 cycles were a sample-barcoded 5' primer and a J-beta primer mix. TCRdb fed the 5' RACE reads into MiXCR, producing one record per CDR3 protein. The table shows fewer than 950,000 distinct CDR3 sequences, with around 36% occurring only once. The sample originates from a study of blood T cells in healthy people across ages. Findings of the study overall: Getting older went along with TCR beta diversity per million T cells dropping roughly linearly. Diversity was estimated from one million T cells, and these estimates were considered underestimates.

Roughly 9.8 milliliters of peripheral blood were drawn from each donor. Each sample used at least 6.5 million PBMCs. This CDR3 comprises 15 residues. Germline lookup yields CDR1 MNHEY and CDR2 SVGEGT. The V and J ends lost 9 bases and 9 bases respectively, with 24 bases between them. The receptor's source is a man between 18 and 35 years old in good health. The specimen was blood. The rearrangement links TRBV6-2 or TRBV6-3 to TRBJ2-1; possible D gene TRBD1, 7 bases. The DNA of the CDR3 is TGTGCCAGTAGCCGCGGGACAGCTAAAATGGGTGAGCAGTTCTTC. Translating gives CASSRGTAKMGEQFF.